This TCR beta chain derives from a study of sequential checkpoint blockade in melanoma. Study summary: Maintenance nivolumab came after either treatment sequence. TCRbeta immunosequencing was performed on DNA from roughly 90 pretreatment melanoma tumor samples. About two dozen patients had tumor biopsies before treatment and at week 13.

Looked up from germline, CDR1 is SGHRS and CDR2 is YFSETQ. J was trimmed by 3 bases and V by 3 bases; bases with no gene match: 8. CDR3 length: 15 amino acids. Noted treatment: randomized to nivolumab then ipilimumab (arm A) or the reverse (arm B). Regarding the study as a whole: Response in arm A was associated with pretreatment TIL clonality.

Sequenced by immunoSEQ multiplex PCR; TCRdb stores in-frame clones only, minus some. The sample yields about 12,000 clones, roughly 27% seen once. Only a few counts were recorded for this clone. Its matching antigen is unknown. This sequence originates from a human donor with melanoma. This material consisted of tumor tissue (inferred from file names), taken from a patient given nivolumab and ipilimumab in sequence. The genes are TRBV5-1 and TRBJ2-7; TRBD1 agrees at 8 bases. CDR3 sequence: CASSSAGGLFYEQYF. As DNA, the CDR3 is TGCGCCAGCAGCTCCGCAGGGGGCCTATTCTACGAGCAGTACTTC.